These 6 T cell receptor beta chains were all obtained from the same sample, sequenced in a study of technical replicates of blood from a few donors. Some clones are missing from TCRdb's copy, which holds only in-frame ones; the method was immunoSEQ multiplex PCR. The sample lists some 77,000 clones, about nine tenths seen once, with about 0.35% in the top ten. Sequencing was performed on T cells isolated from PBMCs. The origin of the receptors is a human donor in good health.

The rearrangement joins TRBV6-5 to TRBJ2-1; no clear D gene. There are 11 residues in the CDR3. Germline V gives CDR1 MNHEY, CDR2 SVGAGI. V lost 4 bases, J lost 8 bases, and 6 bases lay in between. In DNA form, the CDR3 reads TGTGCCAGCAGTTTTTCGTATGAGCAGTTCTTC. The encoded protein is CASSFSYEQFF.

The V gene is TRBV27, the J gene TRBJ2-5; D is possibly TRBD2 (7 bases). With 4 bases removed from V and 1 base from J, the gap between germline ends came to 13 bases. Germline V gene data show CDR1 as MNHEY and CDR2 as SMNVEV (reference sequence). This CDR3 is 15 amino acids long. CDR3 sequence: CASSYQGGGQETQYF. The CDR3 DNA follows: TGTGCCAGCAGTTACCAGGGAGGGGGCCAAGAGACCCAGTACTTC.

This chain joins TRBV30 and TRBJ1-2; the D gene is possibly TRBD1 (6 bases). Germline V gene data show CDR1 as GTSNPN and CDR2 as SVGIG (reference sequence). The CDR3 is 16 residues long. V was shortened by 0 bases and J by 3 bases, with 17 bases between the two germline ends. The CDR3 bases are TGTGCCTGGAGTGTACGATACAGGGACGGAGACTATGGCTACACCTTC. Amino acids: CAWSVRYRDGDYGYTF.

The rearrangement uses TRBV19 and TRBJ2-5; maybe TRBD2 (6 bases). Germline V gene data show CDR1 as LNHDA and CDR2 as SQIVND (reference sequence). V was pared by 4 bases and J by 5 bases, with 11 bases between. The CDR3 covers 13 residues. CDR3 residues: CASSSGMRETQYF. DNA of the CDR3: TGTGCCAGTAGTAGCGGGATGCGGGAGACCCAGTACTTC.

This rearrangement joins TRBV28 to TRBJ1-1; 9 bases map to TRBD1. V dropped 4 bases and J dropped 2; count of bases not matched to a gene: 8. The CDR3 sequence is 16 residues long. Germline CDR1 MDHEN, CDR2 SYDVKM. This chain's CDR3 is CASSSYRQGVNTEAFF. The CDR3 DNA reads TGTGCCAGCAGTTCTTACCGACAGGGGGTTAACACTGAAGCTTTCTTT.

The chain links TRBV30 to TRBJ1-5; possible D gene TRBD1, 6 bases. CDR1 and CDR2 (germline): GTSNPN, SVGIG (reference sequence). V was cut by 3 bases and J by 0 bases, with 12 bases left in between. The CDR3 extends over 15 amino acids. CDR3 nucleotide sequence: TGTGCCTGGAGAGTTGGACAGTATAGCAATCAGCCCCAGCATTTT. Amino acid sequence: CAWRVGQYSNQPQHF. Full variable domain (rest looked up from reference TRBV30 and TRBJ1-5): SQTIHQWPATLVQPVGSPLSLECTVEGTSNPNLYWYRQAAGRGLQLLFYSVGIGQISSEVPQNLSASRPQDRQFILSSKKLLLSDSGFYLCAWRVGQYSNQPQHFGDGTRLSIL.